One sample yielded the 16 T cell receptor beta chains listed below, sequenced in a study of blood T cell repertoires in COVID-19. TCRdb's copy holds only in-frame clones and misses some; the assay was immunoSEQ multiplex PCR. This table holds about 130,000 clones, around 79% found once. The sequencing input was peripheral blood. The source of these receptors is a woman in her 70s with COVID-19, enrolled during active disease.

This rearrangement joins TRBV19 to TRBJ2-5; tentatively, D is TRBD2 (6 bases). CDR1 LNHDA and CDR2 SQIVND come from the germline V gene (reference sequence). CDR3 size: 13 residues. The V end lost 6 bases, the J end lost 7 bases, and 15 bases lay between the germline ends. CDR3 DNA sequence: TGTGCCAGTAGCCCCGGGACGGAGGGGACCCAGTACTTC. Translating gives CASSPGTEGTQYF.

The chain employs TRBV9 and TRBJ1-4, with D possibly being TRBD1 (5 bases). The CDR3 runs 17 residues. V dropped 3 bases and J dropped 0 bases, with 15 bases sitting between them. Germline CDR1 and CDR2: SGDLS and YYNGEE. The CDR3 coding sequence is TGTGCCAGCAGCGCTAGGGAGGGGCACCCAACTAATGAAAAACTGTTTTTT. Its translation: CASSAREGHPTNEKLFF.

The V call is TRBV27, the J call TRBJ1-5; 7 bases match TRBD1. Looked up from germline, CDR1 is MNHEY and CDR2 is SMNVEV (reference sequence). CDR3 length: 15 residues. With 5 bases clipped from V and 2 bases from J, the junction kept 6 bases outside the gene matches. The CDR3 bases are TGTGCCAGCAGTCTGACAGGGTGGGGCAATCAGCCCCAGCATTTT. Protein: CASSLTGWGNQPQHF.

The V call is TRBV5-1, the J call TRBJ2-4; 8 nucleotides match TRBD1. The CDR3 covers 14 residues. After removal of 1 base from V and 6 bases from J, the junction contained 3 bases not matched to a gene. Germline CDR1 and CDR2: SGHRS and YFSETQ. The CDR3 region is CASSLTGQGNIQYF. The CDR3 DNA reads TGCGCCAGCAGCTTGACCGGACAGGGAAACATTCAGTACTTC.

This clone was counted only a few times. This chain joins TRBV15 and TRBJ1-2; 7 bases fit TRBD1. Germline V gene lookup returns CDR1 LNHNV and CDR2 YYDKDF (reference sequence). The CDR3 is made up of 15 amino acids. Germline trimming cut 5 bases from V and 2 bases from J; bases unmatched to any gene: 8. For the CDR3, the DNA is TGTGCCACCAGCGGTACCGGGACAGCGAACTATGGCTACACCTTC. This encodes CATSGTGTANYGYTF. The whole variable domain, remainder taken from reference TRBV15 and TRBJ1-2, is DAMVIQNPRYQVTQFGKPVTLSCSQTLNHNVMYWYQQKSSQAPKLLFHYYDKDFNNEADTPDNFQSRRPNTSFCFLDIRSPGLGDTAMYLCATSGTGTANYGYTFGSGTRLTVV.

Comment on this clone: Compared with germline, one end of the junction differs, possibly owing to a read error. The chain links TRBV5-1 to TRBJ2-5, with 8 bases lining up with TRBD2. CDR1 SGHRS and CDR2 YFSETQ come from the germline V gene. The CDR3 has 17 amino acids. The CDR3 spells CARSLNTGGGTQETQYF. In nucleotides, the CDR3 is TGCGCCCGCAGCTTGAATACCGGGGGGGGGACCCAAGAGACCCAGTACTTC.

The V gene is TRBV4-2, the J gene TRBJ1-1; D is ambiguous. Germline V gives CDR1 LGHNA, CDR2 YNFKEQ. CDR3 length: 15 residues. Trimming cost V 0 bases and J 2 bases, with 10 bases left between them. This CDR3 is CASSQDHGRNTEAFF. The CDR3 nucleotides are TGTGCCAGCAGCCAAGATCACGGTAGAAACACTGAAGCTTTCTTT.

This clone was seen a handful of times. This sequence joins TRBV5-6 and TRBJ1-1; D ambiguous. V was trimmed by 7 bases and J by 4 bases, leaving 20 bases between them. Germline V CDR1 and CDR2: SGHDT, YYEEEE. CDR3 length: 15 residues. The CDR3 sequence: CASSRGLLTVTEAFF. DNA of the CDR3: TGTGCCAGCTCTCGAGGGCTCCTTACGGTCACTGAAGCTTTCTTT.

This clone was detected once. The genes are TRBV10-3 and TRBJ2-2; 8 bases match TRBD1. This CDR3 is built from 15 residues. The junction had 7 bases not matched to a gene; V was cut back by 6 bases and J by 4 bases. The V gene's germline CDR1 is ENHRY and CDR2 SYGVKD. The CDR3 sequence: CAISNGQGRTGELFF. CDR3 nucleotides: TGTGCCATCAGCAACGGACAGGGCCGCACCGGGGAGCTGTTTTTT.

J is TRBJ2-7 and V is TRBV5-4; TRBD2 matches 8 bases. V lost 4 bases to trimming and J lost 4 bases; unmatched junction nucleotides: 10. The CDR3 sequence is 15 residues long. Germline V gene sequence: CDR1 SGHNT, CDR2 YYREEE (reference sequence). Here the CDR3 DNA reads TGTGCCAGCAGCCCATCCGGGGGGGCCCGTTACGAGCAGTACTTC. Translating it yields CASSPSGGARYEQYF.

V gene TRBV5-1 combines with J gene TRBJ2-3, with 15 positions matching TRBD2. There are 20 residues in the CDR3. In germline, CDR1 is SGHRS, CDR2 YFSETQ. After removal of 1 base from V and 2 bases from J, the junction contained 11 bases not matched to a gene. The CDR3 loop reads CASSLPALGLAGGLTDTQYF. The CDR3 DNA reads as TGCGCCAGCAGCTTGCCGGCGTTGGGACTAGCGGGGGGACTCACAGATACGCAGTATTTT.

This chain uses TRBV5-8 with TRBJ1-5, with 9 bases lining up with TRBD1. This CDR3 region has 15 residues. Germline V gene lookup returns CDR1 SGHTS and CDR2 YDEGEE. Trimming took 4 bases from V and 3 from J; bases not matched to a gene: 5. The CDR3 sequence is CASSQGQGDNQPQHF. In nucleotides, the CDR3 is TGTGCCAGCAGCCAGGGACAGGGAGACAATCAGCCCCAGCATTTT. Full variable domain (missing parts from reference TRBV5-8 and TRBJ1-5): EAGVTQSPTHLIKTRGQQATLRCSPISGHTSVYWYQQALGLGLQFLLWYDEGEERNRGNFPPRFSGRQFPNYSSELNVNALELEDSALYLCASSQGQGDNQPQHFGDGTRLSIL.

The chain couples TRBV12-3 or TRBV12-4 to TRBJ2-7; a possible D gene is TRBD2 (6 bases). The CDR3 loop spans 12 amino acids. The V end lost 6 bases, the J end lost 6 bases, and 12 bases lay between the germline ends. CDR3 protein: CASSVQGLEQYF. The CDR3 DNA reads as TGTGCCAGCAGCGTCCAGGGACTCGAGCAGTACTTC.

This rearrangement joins TRBV2 to TRBJ2-3, with 11 nucleotides matching TRBD2. The CDR3 covers 16 residues. Germline lookup yields CDR1 SNHLY and CDR2 FYNNEI. V lost 10 bases and J lost 2; bases outside the gene matches: 11. The CDR3 spells CATRFLAGGTTDTQYF. The CDR3 bases are TGTGCCACCCGCTTCCTAGCGGGGGGTACCACAGATACGCAGTATTTT.

There are a few counts of this clone. The rearrangement joins TRBV29-1 to TRBJ1-5, with a possible D match to TRBD1 (6 bases). This CDR3 is 12 amino acids long. CDR1 SQVTM and CDR2 ANQGSEA come from the germline V gene. Trimming left V 6 bases short and J 0 bases short, with 6 bases between. CDR3 residues: CSVGGSNQPQHF. In DNA form, the CDR3 reads TGCAGCGTAGGGGGTAGCAATCAGCCCCAGCATTTT.

This clone was seen a handful of times. V is TRBV7-9 and J is TRBJ1-1, with TRBD1 matching over 7 bases. The CDR3 length is 14 residues. Germline V gene lookup returns CDR1 SEHNR and CDR2 FQNEAQ (reference sequence). Trimming cost V 5 bases and J 4 bases; bases outside gene matches: 7. The CDR3 here is CASSPGTEVTEAFF. In nucleotides, the CDR3 is TGTGCCAGCAGCCCCGGGACAGAGGTCACTGAAGCTTTCTTT.